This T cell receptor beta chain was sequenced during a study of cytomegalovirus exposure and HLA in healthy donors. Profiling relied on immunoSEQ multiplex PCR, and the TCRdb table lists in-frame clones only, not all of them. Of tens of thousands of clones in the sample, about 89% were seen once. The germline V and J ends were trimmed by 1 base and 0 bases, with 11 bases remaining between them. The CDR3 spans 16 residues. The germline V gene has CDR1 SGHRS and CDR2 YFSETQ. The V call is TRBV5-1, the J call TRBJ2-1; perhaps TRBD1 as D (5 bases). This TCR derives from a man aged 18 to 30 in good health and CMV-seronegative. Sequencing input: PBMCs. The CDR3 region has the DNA TGCGCCAGCAGCTTGCTGGGGCAAAGCTCCTACAATGAGCAGTTCTTC. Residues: CASSLLGQSSYNEQFF.